What follows are 32 T cell receptor beta chains derived from one specimen sequenced in a study of blood T cells in healthy people across ages (dated by TCRdb to about 2015). The library was built by means of 5' RACE. Sequencer: Illumina HiSeq 2500. A second PCR of about 7 to 12 cycles was performed with a sample-barcoded 5' primer and a J-beta primer mix. TCRdb trimmed public reads at Q25 via fastp, called clones via MiXCR and kept in-frame beta chains. One record per CDR3 amino acid sequence lists the most common genes and DNA. For this sample the table gives 750,000 to 950,000 distinct CDR3 sequences, of which 25% to 30% were detected only once. The ten largest account for 2.5% to 3.5% of the sample. These data were also reused for a study on T cells of mothers and their children.

The source material was blood. The receptors here all came from a boy aged 5-17 years in good health.

V is TRBV5-1 and J is TRBJ2-1; D remains ambiguous. CDR1 and CDR2 (germline): SGHRS, YFSETQ. Trimming pared 1 base from V and 1 base from J, leaving 9 bases between. The CDR3 loop spans 15 amino acids. CDR3 bases: TGCGCCAGCAGCTTGACGCAGAGATCCTACAATGAGCAGTTCTTC. Amino acid sequence: CASSLTQRSYNEQFF.

The chain is built from TRBV2 and TRBJ2-5; 8 nucleotides agree with TRBD1. The end of the DNA fits TRBJ2-1 better, so the J call may be wrong. The germline CDR1 and CDR2 sequences are SNHLY and FYNNEI. There are 13 residues in the CDR3. The CDR3 sequence is CASQGAFVNEQFF. CDR3 nucleotide sequence: TGTGCCAGCCAGGGGGCCTTTGTCAATGAGCAGTTCTTC.

The CDR3 nucleotides are TGTGCCATCAGCCGGGACAGGGTCAATGGCTACACCTTC. This encodes CAISRDRVNGYTF. The chain combines TRBV10-3 with TRBJ1-2, with 9 bases aligning to TRBD1. The germline CDR1 and CDR2 sequences are ENHRY and SYGVKD. V was pared by 6 bases and J by 6 bases, with 5 bases of the junction left unmatched. CDR3 size: 13 residues.

This clonotype was seen more than once but under ten times. The genes are TRBV5-1 and TRBJ2-6; no reliable D call. The CDR3 has 15 residues. V shed 4 bases and J shed 0 bases, with 8 bases lying between them. Germline values: CDR1 SGHRS, CDR2 YFSETQ. In DNA form, the CDR3 reads TGCGCCAGCAGCGTACCCCGCTCTGGGGCCAACGTCCTGACTTTC. It encodes CASSVPRSGANVLTF.

The V and J genes are TRBV13 and TRBJ1-4; no clear D gene. The V gene lost 5 bases and the J gene lost 2 bases, with 18 bases spanning the gap. There are 17 residues in the CDR3. The germline CDR1 and CDR2 sequences are PRHDT and FYEKMQ (reference sequence). CDR3 bases: TGTGCCAGCAGCCCGCCCCGGAGTTTGGGGACTAATGAAAAACTGTTTTTT. Protein product: CASSPPRSLGTNEKLFF.

The V and J genes are TRBV3-1 and TRBJ1-6, with 8 bases that match TRBD1. Germline V gene lookup returns CDR1 LGHDT and CDR2 YNNKEL (reference sequence). The V gene end was trimmed by 4 bases and the J gene end by 7 bases; junction bases not matched to a gene: 6. This CDR3 spans 15 amino acids. The CDR3: CASSPRDRKNSPLHF. In nucleotides, the CDR3 is TGTGCCAGCAGCCCCCGGGACAGGAAGAATTCACCCCTCCACTTT.

This clonotype was seen more than once but under ten times. The V call is TRBV11-3, the J call TRBJ2-5; D may correspond to TRBD1 or TRBD2 (5 bases each). Germline lookup yields CDR1 SGHNT and CDR2 YENEEA. The CDR3 runs to 15 residues. V shed 1 base and J shed 2 bases, with 11 bases lying between them. The CDR3 spells CASSLGGSSQETQYF. CDR3 in DNA: TGTGCCAGCAGCTTAGGGGGGTCTTCACAAGAGACCCAGTACTTC.

V gene TRBV28 combines with J gene TRBJ1-6, with D unresolved. Trimming removed 3 bases from V and 8 bases from J, with 8 bases in between. This CDR3 is 13 amino acids long. Germline CDR1 is MDHEN and CDR2 is SYDVKM. The CDR3: CASSFGMDSPLHF. The DNA of the CDR3 is TGTGCCAGCAGTTTTGGAATGGATTCACCCCTCCACTTT. Together with reference TRBV28 and TRBJ1-6, the CDR3 gives the full variable domain: DVKVTQSSRYLVKRTGEKVFLECVQDMDHENMFWYRQDPGLGLRLIYFSYDVKMKEKGDIPEGYSVSREKKERFSLILESASTNQTSMYLCASSFGMDSPLHFGNGTRLTVT.

This sequence joins TRBV27 and TRBJ2-5; 9 positions match TRBD2. CDR3 length: 16 residues. The V segment lost 7 bases and the J segment 4 bases; nucleotides outside the gene matches: 13. Germline values: CDR1 MNHEY, CDR2 SMNVEV (reference sequence). CDR3 protein: CASKPLGGGARETQYF. The CDR3 DNA reads as TGTGCCAGCAAGCCCTTGGGCGGGGGGGCCCGAGAGACCCAGTACTTC.

The chain joins TRBV14 to TRBJ2-5; 7 positions match TRBD1. The DNA end is more similar to TRBJ2-1, so the J call may be wrong. This CDR3 spans 14 amino acids. CDR1 is SGHDN, CDR2 FVKESK, per germline. CDR3 coding DNA: TGTGCCAGCCGCCGGGACAGAACAAATGATGAGCAGTTCTTC. This translates into CASRRDRTNDEQFF.

The J gene is TRBJ2-1, the V gene TRBV24-1; perhaps TRBD1 as D (5 bases). Germline V gives CDR1 KGHDR, CDR2 SFDVKD. Deletions cut 0 bases from V and 0 bases from J, with 11 bases between. This CDR3 region has 17 residues. The CDR3 spells CATSDLQGAGSYNEQFF. CDR3 bases: TGTGCCACCAGTGATTTGCAGGGTGCCGGCTCCTACAATGAGCAGTTCTTC.

This clonotype was recorded at least ten times. V is TRBV12-3 or TRBV12-4 and J is TRBJ2-3; no firm D call. The CDR3 covers 12 residues. The germline V and J ends were trimmed by 7 bases and 10 bases, with 15 bases remaining between them. This chain's CDR3 is CASTLTPSAQYF. The CDR3 DNA is TGTGCCAGCACCCTGACCCCTTCGGCGCAGTATTTT.

A few counts support this clonotype. The V call is TRBV10-3, the J call TRBJ2-1; 8 positions agree with TRBD1. Germline assignment: CDR1 ENHRY and CDR2 SYGVKD. The CDR3 covers 15 residues. The V segment lost 6 bases and the J segment 4 bases; nucleotides outside the gene matches: 8. CDR3 sequence: CAIRSRGQGYNEQFF. DNA of the CDR3: TGTGCCATCAGGAGTCGAGGACAGGGATACAATGAGCAGTTCTTC.

This clonotype was detected a few times. This rearrangement joins TRBV12-3 or TRBV12-4 to TRBJ2-5; 9 positions match TRBD2. The ends lost 4 bases at V and 4 bases at J; junction bases unmatched: 7. The CDR3 loop spans 15 amino acids. CDR3 region: CASSSWGSGGETQYF. As DNA, the CDR3 is TGTGCCAGCAGTTCCTGGGGTAGCGGGGGAGAGACCCAGTACTTC.

The chain joins TRBV29-1 to TRBJ1-2; D possibly corresponds to TRBD1 (6 bases). The CDR3 extends over 14 amino acids. Germline lookup yields CDR1 SQVTM and CDR2 ANQGSEA. Trimming shortened V by 6 bases and J by 5 bases, and 19 bases separated the two germline ends. DNA for the CDR3: TGCAGCGTATACGGGTCAGGGGTAATGTATGGCTACACCTTC. This encodes CSVYGSGVMYGYTF. The full variable domain, completed using reference TRBV29-1 and TRBJ1-2, is SAVISQKPSRDICQRGTSLTIQCQVDSQVTMMFWYRQQPGQSLTLIATANQGSEATYESGFVIDKFPISRPNLTFSTLTVSNMSPEDSSIYLCSVYGSGVMYGYTFGSGTRLTVV.

The chain links TRBV12-3 or TRBV12-4 to TRBJ1-5, with a weak D call TRBD1 (5 bases). Trimming removed 6 bases at V and 2 bases at J, with 14 bases between. The CDR3 loop spans 15 amino acids. The CDR3 nucleotides read TGTGCCAGCAGCTGGGGTATGGGGGGCAATCAGCCCCAGCATTTT. This translates into CASSWGMGGNQPQHF.

This chain uses TRBV20-1 with TRBJ2-5, with TRBD1 matching 7 bases. Germline trimming cut 0 bases from V and 0 bases from J; bases unmatched to any gene: 7. The CDR3 contains 16 residues. Germline CDR1 DFQATT, CDR2 SNEGSKA (reference sequence). In DNA, the CDR3 is TGCAGTGCTAGAGAAGAGACAGGGATGTACCAAGAGACCCAGTACTTC. Translated, it gives CSAREETGMYQETQYF.

This clonotype was detected only a few times. This could be a read error, since a much larger clone is one nucleotide away. The chain joins TRBV5-1 to TRBJ2-5; D gene unclear. Trimming removed 7 bases at V and 5 bases at J, with 15 bases between. Germline assignment: CDR1 SGHRS and CDR2 YFSETQ. CDR3 length: 13 residues. This chain's CDR3 is CASGSGVGETQYF. The CDR3 bases are TGCGCCAGCGGCTCTGGGGTGGGGGAGACCCAGTACTTC.

This chain links TRBV10-3 with TRBJ2-5; 7 bases line up with TRBD1. Trimming removed 2 bases from V and 4 bases from J; junction bases left unmatched: 4. The germline CDR1 and CDR2 sequences are ENHRY and SYGVKD. The CDR3 covers 14 residues. In DNA, the CDR3 is TGTGCCATCAGTGAGACTGGGACAGTAGAGACCCAGTACTTC. It translates to CAISETGTVETQYF.

The chain uses TRBV7-9 and TRBJ1-1; D perhaps matches TRBD1 (6 bases). V lost 5 bases to trimming and J lost 0 bases, with 13 bases between them. The CDR3 has 15 amino acids. CDR1 and CDR2 (germline): SEHNR, FQNEAQ (reference sequence). The CDR3 is CASSRQATLNTEAFF. The CDR3 DNA sequence: TGTGCCAGCAGCCGACAGGCAACTCTGAACACTGAAGCTTTCTTT.

The CDR3, as DNA: TGTGCCAGCAGCTCCGGGCAGGGGTACTCCTACGAGCAGTACTTC. Protein product: CASSSGQGYSYEQYF. The chain uses TRBV9 and TRBJ2-7; perhaps TRBD1 as D (6 bases). V was trimmed by 4 bases and J by 0 bases, leaving 14 bases between them. CDR3 length: 15 amino acids. Germline V gives CDR1 SGDLS, CDR2 YYNGEE.

This chain connects TRBV20-1 to TRBJ2-1, with 9 bases aligning to TRBD2. The CDR3 consists of 16 residues. Trimming cost V 0 bases and J 5 bases; bases outside gene matches: 8. The germline CDR1 and CDR2 sequences are DFQATT and SNEGSKA (reference sequence). The chain's CDR3 is CSARESGASGDNEQFF. In DNA, the CDR3 is TGCAGTGCTAGAGAGTCCGGGGCTAGCGGGGACAATGAGCAGTTCTTC.

J is TRBJ2-4 and V is TRBV9; 8 nucleotides match TRBD2. This CDR3 region has 15 residues. V lost 4 bases, J lost 8 bases, and 11 bases stayed unmatched. CDR1 is SGDLS and CDR2 is YYNGEE in the germline V gene. This chain's CDR3 is CASSWTGGAADIQYF. The DNA of the CDR3 is TGTGCCAGCAGCTGGACCGGGGGGGCCGCTGACATTCAGTACTTC.

This clonotype was seen a few times. The chain links TRBV20-1 to TRBJ1-4; unclear D gene. The CDR3 extends over 15 amino acids. Trimming cost V 6 bases and J 3 bases, with 17 bases left between them. CDR1 is DFQATT and CDR2 is SNEGSKA in the germline V gene (reference sequence). This CDR3 reads CSASSLGRSNEKLFF. CDR3 DNA: TGCAGTGCGAGTTCCCTAGGACGGTCTAATGAAAAACTGTTTTTT.

This clonotype appeared a few times. V and J are TRBV11-2 and TRBJ2-5; D not resolved. CDR1 is SGHAT and CDR2 is FQNNGV in the germline V gene. The CDR3 runs 13 residues. Between the trimmed V and J ends, which lost 4 bases and 6 bases, there was a span of 12 bases. Here the CDR3 reads CASSSDRQQTQYF. CDR3 coding DNA: TGTGCCAGCAGCTCCGACCGTCAACAGACCCAGTACTTC. The variable domain in full, completed from reference TRBV11-2 and TRBJ2-5, reads EAGVAQSPRYKIIEKRQSVAFWCNPISGHATLYWYQQILGQGPKLLIQFQNNGVVDDSQLPKDRFSAERLKGVDSTLKIQPAKLEDSAVYLCASSSDRQQTQYFGPGTRLLVL.

This chain uses TRBV3-1 with TRBJ2-7; D is unclear. Trimming removed 4 bases at V and 1 base at J, with 8 bases between. The germline gives CDR1 LGHDT, CDR2 YNNKEL (reference sequence). This CDR3 comprises 13 residues. CDR3 bases: TGTGCCAGCAGCCCCCCATGGTCCTACGAGCAGTACTTC. The encoded protein is CASSPPWSYEQYF.

The CDR3 nucleotides are TGTGCCAGCAGCCCAAACCCCGGTCGCGGGGGAAATACGCAGTATTTT. Protein sequence: CASSPNPGRGGNTQYF. This chain uses TRBV7-8 with TRBJ2-3; 7 positions agree with TRBD2. CDR3 length: 16 residues. From germline, CDR1 is SGHVS and CDR2 FQNEAQ. V lost 5 bases, J lost 7 bases, and 15 bases stayed unmatched.

This rearrangement joins TRBV4-1 to TRBJ2-5; D unclear. Germline CDR1 reads MGHRA; CDR2 reads YSYEKL. There are 16 residues in the CDR3. V gave up 0 bases and J gave up 5 bases, with 16 bases separating them. For the CDR3, the DNA is TGCGCCAGCAGCCAAGAAACGGCCTACCCTTCCGAGACCCAGTACTTC. Protein sequence: CASSQETAYPSETQYF.

The chain uses TRBV5-1 and TRBJ1-1; D gene uncertain. From germline, CDR1 is SGHRS and CDR2 YFSETQ. The CDR3 is made up of 16 amino acids. Between the trimmed V and J ends, which lost 4 bases and 1 base, there was a span of 17 bases. Here the CDR3 reads CASSPALLGRNTEAFF. CDR3 coding DNA: TGCGCCAGCAGCCCCGCGTTGTTAGGGCGGAACACTGAAGCTTTCTTT.

The J gene is TRBJ2-1, the V gene TRBV18, with no clear D. The CDR3 totals 14 residues. Germline CDR1 is KGHSH and CDR2 is LQKENI. Trimming cost V 3 bases and J 3 bases, with 9 bases left between them. The CDR3 reads CASSPPMSYNEQFF. CDR3 bases: TGTGCCAGCTCACCGCCTATGAGCTACAATGAGCAGTTCTTC.

A few counts support this clonotype. The junction and the germline gene differ at one end; a read error may be behind it. This chain joins TRBV20-1 and TRBJ1-4; D is unclear. The CDR3 runs to 15 residues. CDR1 is DFQATT and CDR2 is SNEGSKA in the germline V gene (reference sequence). CDR3 DNA sequence: TGCAGTGCTAGAGAACGCACATCAACTAATGAAGAACTGTTTTTT. Translating it yields CSARERTSTNEELFF.

This chain joins TRBV5-1 and TRBJ2-3; 8 nucleotides align to TRBD1. V gave up 0 bases and J gave up 5 bases; unmatched junction bases: 5. CDR3 length equals 15 residues. Germline assignment: CDR1 SGHRS and CDR2 YFSETQ. CDR3 nucleotides: TGCGCCAGCAGCTTGGACGGACAGGGTAGAGATACGCAGTATTTT. This sequence encodes CASSLDGQGRDTQYF.